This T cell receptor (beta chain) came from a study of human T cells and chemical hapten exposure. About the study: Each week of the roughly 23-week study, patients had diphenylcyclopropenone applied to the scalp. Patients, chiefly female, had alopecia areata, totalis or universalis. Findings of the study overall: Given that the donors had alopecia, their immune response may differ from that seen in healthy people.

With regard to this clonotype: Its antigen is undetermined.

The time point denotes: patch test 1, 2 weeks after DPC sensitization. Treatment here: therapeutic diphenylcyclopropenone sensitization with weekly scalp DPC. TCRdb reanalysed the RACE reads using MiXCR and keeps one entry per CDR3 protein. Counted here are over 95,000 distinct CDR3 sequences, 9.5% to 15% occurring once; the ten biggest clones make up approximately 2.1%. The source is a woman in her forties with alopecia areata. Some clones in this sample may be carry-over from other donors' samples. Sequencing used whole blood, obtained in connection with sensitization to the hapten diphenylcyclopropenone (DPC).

This chain's CDR3 is CASSLWADNNEQFF. CDR3 coding DNA: TGTGCCAGCAGTTTATGGGCAGATAACAATGAGCAGTTCTTC. V and J are TRBV27 and TRBJ2-1, with unresolved D. V lost 1 base and J 5 bases, leaving 9 bases between the germline ends. The CDR3 totals 14 residues. Germline assignment: CDR1 MNHEY and CDR2 SMNVEV (reference sequence).